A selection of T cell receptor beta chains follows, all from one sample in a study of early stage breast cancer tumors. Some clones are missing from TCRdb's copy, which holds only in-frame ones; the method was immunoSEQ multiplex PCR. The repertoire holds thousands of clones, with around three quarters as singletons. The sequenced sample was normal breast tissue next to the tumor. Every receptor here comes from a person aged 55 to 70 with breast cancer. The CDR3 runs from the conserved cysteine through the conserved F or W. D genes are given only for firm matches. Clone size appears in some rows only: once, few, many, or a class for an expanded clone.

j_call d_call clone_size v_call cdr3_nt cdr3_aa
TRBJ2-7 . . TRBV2 TGTGCCAGCAGGGCCGGGTTTACCTACGAGCAGTACTTC CASRAGFTYEQYF
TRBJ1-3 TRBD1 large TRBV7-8 TGTGCCAGCAGCTTGACAGGGAGGGACTCTGGAAACACCATATATTTT CASSLTGRDSGNTIYF
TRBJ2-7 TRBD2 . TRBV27 TGTGCCAGCAGGGGTAGCGGGTTTCCCACCTACGAGCAGTACTTC CASRGSGFPTYEQYF
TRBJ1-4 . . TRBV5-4 TGTGCCAGCAGCCGGGGGGGATCTAATGAAAAACTGTTTTTT CASSRGGSNEKLFF
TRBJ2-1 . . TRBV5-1 TGCGCCAGCAGCTTCGGGAGTACATCCTACAATGAGCAGTTCTTC CASSFGSTSYNEQFF
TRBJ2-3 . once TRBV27 TGTGCCAGCAGTTTAAAGTGGCCAAGCACAGATACGCAGTATTTT CASSLKWPSTDTQYF
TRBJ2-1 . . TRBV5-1 TGCGCCAGCAGCTTGCAGGGCACTTACAATGAGCAGTTCTTC CASSLQGTYNEQFF
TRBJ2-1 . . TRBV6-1 TGTGCCAGCAGTGCCGTAACTGGAAATGAGCAGTTCTTC CASSAVTGNEQFF
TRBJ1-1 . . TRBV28 TGTGCCAGCAGTCTTCGCACTGAAGCTTTCTTT CASSLRTEAFF
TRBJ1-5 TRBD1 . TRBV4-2 TGTGCCAGCAGCCAACGTTGGGAACAGGGGGCGACGGGGATTTGGGAAGTCAATCAGCCCCAGCATTTT CASSQRWEQGATGIWEVNQPQHF
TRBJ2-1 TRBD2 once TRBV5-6 TGTGCCAGCAGCTGGACGTTTGGGACTAGCTCCTACAATGAGCAGTTCTTC CASSWTFGTSSYNEQFF
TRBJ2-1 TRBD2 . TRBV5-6 TGTGCCAGCAGCTTGGTCGGGGGGACTAGCGGGAATGCCTACAATGAGCAGTTCTTC CASSLVGGTSGNAYNEQFF
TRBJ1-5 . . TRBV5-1 TGCGCCAGCAGCTTAGAAGGTAGCAATCAGCCCCAGCATTTT CASSLEGSNQPQHF
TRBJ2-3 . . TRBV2 TGTGCCAGCAGTGATCAACTGGGCGGAGCAGATACGCAGTATTTT CASSDQLGGADTQYF
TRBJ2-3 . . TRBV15 TGTGCCACCAGCAGAGACCAATCCGGGATCTTCCGCACAGATACGCAGTATTTT CATSRDQSGIFRTDTQYF
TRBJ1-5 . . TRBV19 TGTGCCAGTAGTATCGGAGACTATAGCAATCAGCCCCAGCATTTT CASSIGDYSNQPQHF
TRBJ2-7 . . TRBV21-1 TGTGCCAGCAGCAAAGAGAGGGGGGGGCTCTGGGAGCAGTACTTC CASSKERGGLWEQYF
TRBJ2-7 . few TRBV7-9 TGTGCCAGCAGCTCCGACAATCTGGAGCAGTACTTC CASSSDNLEQYF
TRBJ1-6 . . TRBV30 TGTGCCTGGACAGGGGCAAACAATTCACCCCTCCACTTT CAWTGANNSPLHF
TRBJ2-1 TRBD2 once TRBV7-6 TGTGCCAGCAGCCGGGGACTAGGTGATGAGCAGTTCTTC CASSRGLGDEQFF
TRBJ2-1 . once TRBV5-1 TGCGCCAGCAGCGAGCCAGGGTCTGGGGAGCAGTTCTTC CASSEPGSGEQFF
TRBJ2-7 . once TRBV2 TGTGCCAGCAGTAGACAGTACGAGCAGTACTTC CASSRQYEQYF
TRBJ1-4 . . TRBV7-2 TGTGCCAGCAGCTTATGGCGATTGGGGAGTGAAAAACTGTTTTTT CASSLWRLGSEKLFF
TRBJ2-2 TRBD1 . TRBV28 TGTGCCAGCAGTTTAAGGACAGGACGAGCCGGGGAGCTGTTTTTT CASSLRTGRAGELFF